These 30 T cell receptor beta chains originate from one sample sequenced in a study of control samples from healthy donors and cancer patients. Libraries were prepared by immunoSEQ multiplex PCR; TCRdb keeps only in-frame clonotypes and omits some of them. The repertoire has about 150,000 clones, just under 95% of them found once; the top ten carry 5.5% to 6%. Input material: blood. The receptors were gathered from a man aged 40-55 years in good health.

This chain joins TRBV2 and TRBJ2-3; D is perhaps TRBD1 (6 bases). V lost 6 bases, J lost 3 bases, and 7 bases lay in between. The CDR3 sequence is 12 residues long. Germline V gene sequence: CDR1 SNHLY, CDR2 FYNNEI. In DNA, the CDR3 is TGTGCCAGCAGCGGACAGACAGATACGCAGTATTTT. This translates into CASSGQTDTQYF. Drawing the rest from reference TRBV2 and TRBJ2-3, the complete variable domain is EPEVTQTPSHQVTQMGQEVILRCVPISNHLYFYWYRQILGQKVEFLVSFYNNEISEKSEIFDDQFSVERPDGSNFTLKIRSTKLEDSAMYFCASSGQTDTQYFGPGTRLTVL.

This chain links TRBV13 with TRBJ2-7; weak D call: TRBD1 (5 bases). From germline, CDR1 is PRHDT and CDR2 FYEKMQ (reference sequence). The CDR3 consists of 13 residues. The germline V and J ends were trimmed by 5 bases and 2 bases, with 10 bases remaining between them. CDR3 sequence (DNA): TGTGCCAGCAGCATTGGCAGGGCCTACGAGCAGTACTTC. Protein product: CASSIGRAYEQYF.

The genes are TRBV27 and TRBJ1-5; D gene uncertain. CDR3 size: 14 residues. Germline V CDR1 and CDR2: MNHEY, SMNVEV (reference sequence). Trimming took 5 bases from V and 0 from J, leaving 8 bases between them. CDR3 bases: TGTGCCAGCAGTCCTCGACATAGCAATCAGCCCCAGCATTTT. Translating it yields CASSPRHSNQPQHF.

J is TRBJ1-2 and V is TRBV6-6; 7 positions agree with TRBD1. The V gene end was trimmed by 7 bases and the J gene end by 4 bases; junction bases not matched to a gene: 9. CDR1 and CDR2 from the germline V gene are MNHNY and SVGAGI (reference sequence). The CDR3 consists of 14 residues. The DNA of the CDR3 is TGTGCCAGCAAGGGGGCGGAGACGTTCTATGGCTACACCTTC. Amino acid sequence: CASKGAETFYGYTF.

This clone was recorded once. The J gene is TRBJ1-6, the V gene TRBV3-1 (or the pseudogene TRBV3-2); possible D gene TRBD1, 5 bases. V was cut by 11 bases and J by 6 bases, with 14 bases left in between. CDR3 length: 13 amino acids. Germline V gene lookup returns CDR1 LGHDT and CDR2 YNNKEL (reference sequence). Here the CDR3 DNA reads TGTGCCGGTGACAGATCTTCTAATTCACCCCTCCACTTT. Its translation: CAGDRSSNSPLHF.

The gene calls are TRBV6-1 and TRBJ2-3; TRBD1 matches 8 bases. The CDR3 is made up of 17 amino acids. V shed 1 base, J shed 4 bases, and the junction held 10 bases outside the gene matches. Germline CDR1 MNHNS, CDR2 SASEGT. CDR3: CASSEVWTGYVPDTQYF. The CDR3 DNA is TGTGCCAGCAGTGAAGTGTGGACAGGGTATGTACCAGATACGCAGTATTTT.

This chain uses TRBV6-2 or TRBV6-3 with TRBJ2-7; 7 positions agree with TRBD1. Losses at the gene ends were 2 bases for V and 0 bases for J; bases not matched to a gene: 4. Germline V gene lookup returns CDR1 MNHEY and CDR2 SVGEGT. The CDR3 consists of 15 residues. The CDR3 region is CASSYGQAPSYEQYF. DNA of the CDR3: TGTGCCAGCAGTTACGGACAGGCGCCCTCCTACGAGCAGTACTTC.

This chain joins TRBV5-1 and TRBJ1-4; 8 bases fit TRBD1. Losses at the gene ends were 1 base for V and 8 bases for J; bases not matched to a gene: 4. The length of the CDR3 is 14 residues. Germline lookup yields CDR1 SGHRS and CDR2 YFSETQ. The CDR3 sequence: CASSLSGGAEKLFF. The CDR3 nucleotides are TGCGCCAGCAGCTTGTCAGGGGGCGCCGAAAAACTGTTTTTT.

The J gene is TRBJ1-2, the V gene TRBV27; D not resolved. V was shortened by 4 bases and J by 8 bases, with 8 bases between the two germline ends. Germline V gene data show CDR1 as MNHEY and CDR2 as SMNVEV (reference sequence). The CDR3 is made up of 11 amino acids. This CDR3 is CASSSGAGYTF. CDR3 nucleotides: TGTGCCAGCAGTTCCGGCGCGGGCTACACCTTC.

J is TRBJ2-1 and V is TRBV18, with D tentatively TRBD2 (7 bases). The CDR3 sequence is 16 residues long. Germline-derived CDR1 and CDR2 are KGHSH and LQKENI. V was cut by 2 bases and J by 7 bases, with 18 bases left in between. The CDR3 region has the DNA TGTGCCAGCTCACCAACTCTAGGGGGGGCGGAGAATGAGCAGTTCTTC. This gives the protein CASSPTLGGAENEQFF.

CDR3 region: CASSVARQGVDEQYF. The CDR3 nucleotides read TGTGCCAGCAGTGTTGCGCGCCAGGGGGTTGACGAGCAGTACTTC. The V and J genes are TRBV5-4 and TRBJ2-7; 7 nucleotides agree with TRBD1. V dropped 5 bases and J dropped 5; count of bases not matched to a gene: 13. Germline V gene lookup returns CDR1 SGHNT and CDR2 YYREEE (reference sequence). The CDR3 sequence is 15 residues long.

The V and J genes are TRBV4-3 and TRBJ2-2; TRBD1 agrees at 9 bases. Looked up from germline, CDR1 is LGHNA and CDR2 is YSLEER. V was pared by 3 bases and J by 6 bases, with 5 bases of the junction left unmatched. The length of the CDR3 is 15 residues. The DNA for the CDR3 is TGCGCCAGCAGCCATTGGACAGGGGACGCCGGGGAGCTGTTTTTT. Protein sequence: CASSHWTGDAGELFF.

V gene TRBV7-9 combines with J gene TRBJ2-6; perhaps TRBD1 as D (5 bases). This CDR3 comprises 17 residues. V dropped 0 bases and J dropped 2 bases, with 11 bases sitting between them. Germline CDR1 and CDR2: SEHNR and FQNEAQ (reference sequence). The CDR3 DNA is TGTGCCAGCAGCTTAGCGCTGCAGGGCACTGGGGCCAACGTCCTGACTTTC. Its translation: CASSLALQGTGANVLTF.

V and J are TRBV4-1 and TRBJ1-4, with D possibly being TRBD1 (5 bases). The germline CDR1 and CDR2 sequences are MGHRA and YSYEKL. V gave up 1 base and J gave up 5 bases, with 8 bases separating them. The CDR3 totals 14 residues. The CDR3 protein is CASSQAGGNEKLFF. The DNA for the CDR3 is TGCGCCAGCAGCCAAGCGGGGGGGAATGAAAAACTGTTTTTT.

This clone was recorded once. The rearrangement links TRBV21-1 to TRBJ1-5; TRBD1 is the table's D call and was not checked against the DNA. TRBV21-1 is a listed pseudogene. CDR3 length: 12 residues. CDR3 bases: TGTGCCAAACGGACAGGGAATCAGCCCCAGCATTTT. It translates to CAKRTGNQPQHF.

The V call is TRBV5-5, the J call TRBJ1-6; D call uncertain. With 3 bases removed from V and 7 bases from J, the gap between germline ends came to 14 bases. This CDR3 is built from 15 residues. Germline CDR1 reads SGHKS; CDR2 reads YYEKEE (reference sequence). The CDR3 here is CASSSISARNSPLHF. CDR3 coding DNA: TGTGCCAGCAGCTCCATCAGTGCCAGGAATTCACCCCTCCACTTT.

V gene TRBV11-2 combines with J gene TRBJ2-2, with 8 nucleotides matching TRBD1. The germline V gene has CDR1 SGHAT and CDR2 FQNNGV. The J segment lost 6 bases and the V segment lost 5 bases, leaving 8 bases of the junction unmatched. The CDR3 runs to 15 residues. CDR3 coding DNA: TGTGCCAGCAGCCCCAGGGACAGGTCCGCCGGGGAGCTGTTTTTT. Translating it yields CASSPRDRSAGELFF. Combining the CDR3 with reference TRBV11-2 and TRBJ2-2 gives the whole variable domain EAGVAQSPRYKIIEKRQSVAFWCNPISGHATLYWYQQILGQGPKLLIQFQNNGVVDDSQLPKDRFSAERLKGVDSTLKIQPAKLEDSAVYLCASSPRDRSAGELFFGEGSRLTVL.

For this clone: Other DNA sequences from this sample encode an identical CDR3 as well. The J gene is TRBJ2-7, the V gene TRBV6-2 or TRBV6-3; D is uncertain. The germline CDR1 and CDR2 sequences are MNHEY and SVGEGT. The V end lost 0 bases, the J end lost 2 bases, and 5 bases lay between the germline ends. This CDR3 is 13 amino acids long. CDR3 amino acids: CASSYSRAYEQYF. DNA of the CDR3: TGTGCCAGCAGTTACTCCCGGGCCTACGAGCAGTACTTC.

V gene TRBV27 combines with J gene TRBJ2-1; 13 positions match TRBD2. The V gene end was trimmed by 3 bases and the J gene end by 14 bases; junction bases not matched to a gene: 4. CDR1 is MNHEY, CDR2 SMNVEV, per germline (reference sequence). The CDR3 is 13 residues long. In nucleotides, the CDR3 is TGTGCCAGCAGTTTCAGGACTAGCGGGGGTGAGTTCTTC. It specifies CASSFRTSGGEFF.

This clone was counted once. V usage is TRBV6-5 and J usage is TRBJ2-3; D may be TRBD1 or TRBD2 (5 bases each). The CDR3 runs to 14 residues. V lost 8 bases and J 6 bases, leaving 18 bases between the germline ends. Germline V CDR1 and CDR2: MNHEY, SVGAGI. The CDR3 DNA reads as TGTGCCAGCTCCCTAGGGGAGCGAAGGGATACGCAGTATTTT. It is translated as CASSLGERRDTQYF.

In this sample, this clone turned up once. The chain recombines TRBV3-1 (or the pseudogene TRBV3-2) with TRBJ1-2; possible D gene TRBD1, 5 bases. The CDR3 is 17 residues long. Germline CDR1 reads LGHDT; CDR2 reads YNNKEL (reference sequence). Trimming cost V 2 bases and J 4 bases, with 20 bases left between them. The CDR3 region is CASSQSGDFGGSYGYTF. CDR3 coding DNA: TGTGCCAGCAGCCAATCTGGAGATTTTGGGGGGAGCTATGGCTACACCTTC.

The CDR3, as DNA: TGCGCCAGCAGCTTGGGGGACACCTACCGCACAGATACGCAGTATTTT. It specifies CASSLGDTYRTDTQYF. V gene TRBV5-1 combines with J gene TRBJ2-3, with a weak D call TRBD1 (6 bases). The germline gives CDR1 SGHRS, CDR2 YFSETQ. Deletions cut 0 bases from V and 1 base from J, with 12 bases between. The CDR3 contains 16 residues.

The chain carries TRBV20-1 and TRBJ2-7; D ambiguous. The V and J ends lost 3 bases and 2 bases respectively, with 5 bases between them. The CDR3 totals 11 residues. Looked up from germline, CDR1 is DFQATT and CDR2 is SNEGSKA (reference sequence). Written as DNA, the CDR3 is TGCAGTGCTAGCGTCGCCTACGAGCAGTACTTC. Protein: CSASVAYEQYF.

V usage is TRBV29-1 and J usage is TRBJ2-3; tentatively, D is TRBD1 (5 bases). From germline, CDR1 is SQVTM and CDR2 ANQGSEA. The CDR3 has 17 residues. V lost 2 bases and J lost 2, with 20 bases in between. This CDR3 is CSVEILPAGLPTDTQYF. The DNA for the CDR3 is TGCAGCGTTGAAATTCTCCCTGCAGGGTTACCCACAGATACGCAGTATTTT.

This chain links TRBV19 with TRBJ1-2; 10 bases agree with TRBD1. Germline V gene sequence: CDR1 LNHDA, CDR2 SQIVND (reference sequence). CDR3 size: 13 residues. V lost 9 bases and J lost 6; bases outside the gene matches: 7. CDR3 sequence (DNA): TGTGCCAGCAAGGACAGGGGGATCAATGGCTACACCTTC. Its protein is CASKDRGINGYTF.

Worth noting for this clone: At the DNA level, this CDR3 is encoded by other sequences in the same sample as well. V and J are TRBV7-9 and TRBJ2-3; unclear D gene. Germline V gene sequence: CDR1 SEHNR, CDR2 FQNEAQ (reference sequence). V was cut by 1 base and J by 0 bases, with 2 bases left in between. The CDR3 is 13 residues long. CDR3 nucleotides: TGTGCCAGCAGCTTAGTGAGCACAGATACGCAGTATTTT. Translating it yields CASSLVSTDTQYF.

The chain carries TRBV6-6 and TRBJ2-7; 10 bases are shared with TRBD1. The germline CDR1 and CDR2 sequences are MNHNY and SVGAGI (reference sequence). The CDR3 consists of 12 residues. V lost 6 bases, J lost 9 bases, and 5 bases stayed unmatched. The CDR3 DNA is TGTGCCAGCAGCCCGGACAGGGGGAGGCAGTACTTC. It codes for CASSPDRGRQYF.

This chain links TRBV28 with TRBJ1-2; 8 nucleotides agree with TRBD1. V lost 6 bases, J lost 5 bases, and 5 bases stayed unmatched. There are 13 residues in the CDR3. Germline V gives CDR1 MDHEN, CDR2 SYDVKM. The CDR3 DNA reads TGTGCCAGCAGCCCAGGGGGCCGGTATGGCTACACCTTC. Translation: CASSPGGRYGYTF.

This clone was observed a single time. The rearrangement uses TRBV27 and TRBJ1-6; the D gene is possibly TRBD1 (6 bases). From germline, CDR1 is MNHEY and CDR2 SMNVEV (reference sequence). V lost 11 bases and J lost 6, with 20 bases in between. This CDR3 spans 15 amino acids. In DNA, the CDR3 is TGTGCCGTCAGGGGACTAGGGGGGTCTAATTCACCCCTCCACTTT. This sequence encodes CAVRGLGGSNSPLHF.

The gene calls are TRBV6-5 and TRBJ1-5; unclear D gene. CDR1 and CDR2 (germline): MNHEY, SVGAGI. The CDR3 runs 13 residues. The ends were cut back, 0 bases at V and 3 bases at J, with 3 bases in the middle. The CDR3 DNA follows: TGTGCCAGCAGTTACTCCCTCAATCAGCCCCAGCATTTT. This translates into CASSYSLNQPQHF.